The 15 T cell receptor beta chains reported below all come from one sample, sequenced in a study of regulatory T cells in long-lasting Graves disease (dated by TCRdb to the early 2020s). The sample's time point label is to be understood as: newly diagnosed GD, antithyroid drugs for less than 3 months. RNA was extracted from PBMCs in TRIzol for both TCR sequencing and RNA sequencing. The method behind the library was multiplex PCR. Sequencing took place on an Illumina HiSeq 4000. TCR beta libraries were built with iRepertoire HTBI primers and Arm-PCR amplification of CDR3 regions. In TCRdb, the public reads were trimmed at Q25 with fastp and aligned with MiXCR, with productive beta chains retained. One record per CDR3 amino acid sequence lists the most common genes and DNA. The sample yields 420,000 or so distinct CDR3 sequences; approximately 16% were counted once. About 25% of the sample is held by the ten biggest clonotypes.

The sample was also linked to a second study, of T cells in Graves' hyperthyroidism and ophthalmopathy.

The sample was peripheral blood mononuclear cells (PBMCs), taken at new diagnosis, from a patient treated with antithyroid drugs. These receptors all come from a woman aged 18-35 years with Graves disease. Donor details come from another sample of the same person, matched by shared clones.

This clonotype was detected many times. V and J are TRBV2 and TRBJ2-3; 9 bases align to TRBD2. The V segment lost 6 bases and the J segment 3 bases; nucleotides outside the gene matches: 7. The CDR3 loop spans 15 amino acids. The V gene's germline CDR1 is SNHLY and CDR2 FYNNEI. The CDR3 DNA reads TGTGCCAGCAGAATAGCGGGAGAACGGACAGATACGCAGTATTTT. Protein: CASRIAGERTDTQYF.

Many counts were recorded for this clonotype. CDR3 protein: CASSLEKLGGEQFF. CDR3 DNA sequence: TGTGCCAGCAGTTTAGAGAAGTTGGGGGGTGAGCAGTTCTTC. The genes are TRBV28 and TRBJ2-1; TRBD2 is a possible D gene (6 bases). CDR1 is MDHEN and CDR2 is SYDVKM in the germline V gene. The CDR3 totals 14 residues. Trimming removed 2 bases at V and 9 bases at J, with 14 bases between.

This clonotype was counted a few times. The V call is TRBV7-8, the J call TRBJ1-2, with 7 bases identical to TRBD1. The CDR3 length is 16 residues. Germline trimming cut 3 bases from V and 1 base from J; bases unmatched to any gene: 8. CDR1 is SGHVS, CDR2 FQNEAQ, per germline. DNA of the CDR3: TGTGCCAGCAGCTTTATAACAGGGGAGTATAACTATGGCTACACCTTC. This translates into CASSFITGEYNYGYTF. The whole variable domain, filled in from reference TRBV7-8 and TRBJ1-2, reads GAGVSQSPRYKVAKRGQDVALRCDPISGHVSLFWYQQALGQGPEFLTYFQNEAQLDKSGLPSDRFFAERPEGSVSTLKIQRTQQEDSAVYLCASSFITGEYNYGYTFGSGTRLTVV.

This clonotype has at least ten counts. The rearrangement links TRBV6-1 to TRBJ1-1; D is unclear. Between the trimmed V and J ends, which lost 7 bases and 4 bases, there was a span of 19 bases. Looked up from germline, CDR1 is MNHNS and CDR2 is SASEGT. The CDR3 consists of 15 residues. CDR3 in amino acids: CASTLSRALGTEAFF. CDR3 sequence (DNA): TGTGCCAGCACCCTAAGCCGGGCTTTGGGCACTGAAGCTTTCTTT.

As to this clonotype: The conserved closing phenylalanine or tryptophan is absent in this CDR3, likely reflecting a read error. V gene TRBV12-3 or TRBV12-4 combines with J gene TRBJ2-6, with TRBD2 matching 11 bases. Losses at the gene ends were 7 bases for V and 3 bases for J; bases not matched to a gene: 14. This CDR3 has 19 amino acids. Here the CDR3 reads CASTPGQGLAGGGANVLTS. CDR3 in DNA: TGTGCCAGCACCCCCGGCCAGGGTCTAGCGGGAGGTGGGGCCAACGTCCTGACTTCC.

The chain is built from TRBV5-5 and TRBJ2-1; TRBD1 might be the D (5 bases). This CDR3 has 12 amino acids. The ends were cut back, 3 bases at V and 9 bases at J, with 10 bases in the middle. The germline V gene encodes CDR1 SGHKS and CDR2 YYEKEE (reference sequence). The CDR3 region has the DNA TGTGCCAGCAGCTCCAACAGGCTTGAGCAGTTCTTC. Translated, it gives CASSSNRLEQFF.

This clonotype was seen at least ten times. This sequence joins TRBV18 and TRBJ2-3; D might be TRBD1 (5 bases). The CDR3 has 13 residues. The ends were cut back, 8 bases at V and 2 bases at J, with 11 bases in the middle. Germline-derived CDR1 and CDR2 are KGHSH and LQKENI. The CDR3 here is CASSPGNTDTQYF. CDR3 bases: TGTGCCAGCAGTCCAGGGAACACAGATACGCAGTATTTT.

This clonotype was found a few times. The CDR3 region has the DNA TGTGCCAGCAGTTACTCTCGGACAGGGCGCACAGATACGCAGTATTTT. Protein product: CASSYSRTGRTDTQYF. V gene TRBV6-2 or TRBV6-3 combines with J gene TRBJ2-3, with 8 bases lining up with TRBD1. Germline V gives CDR1 MNHEY, CDR2 SVGEGT. V lost 0 bases, J lost 1 base, and 3 bases stayed unmatched. The CDR3 contains 16 residues.

In its sample, this clonotype was seen a few times. The chain employs TRBV6-5 and TRBJ1-1; a weak D match, TRBD1 (5 bases). CDR3 size: 15 residues. CDR1 is MNHEY and CDR2 is SVGAGI in the germline V gene. The V and J ends lost 3 bases and 4 bases respectively, with 15 bases between them. The CDR3 nucleotides are TGTGCCAGCAGTTATAGGTCTCCCGGGGGCACTGAAGCTTTCTTT. Residues: CASSYRSPGGTEAFF.

This clonotype has ten or more counts. This chain links TRBV5-1 with TRBJ1-2; weak D call: TRBD1 (6 bases). Germline CDR1 and CDR2: SGHRS and YFSETQ. Trimming stripped 4 bases from V and 8 bases from J, with 21 bases between. The CDR3 has 15 residues. The CDR3 is CASSPAGVGNGGYTF. The CDR3 region has the DNA TGCGCCAGCAGCCCCGCAGGGGTGGGAAACGGGGGCTACACCTTC.

J is TRBJ1-4 and V is TRBV5-6, with D uncertain. This CDR3 is 15 amino acids long. Germline V gene lookup returns CDR1 SGHDT and CDR2 YYEEEE. Trimming pared 1 base from V and 4 bases from J, leaving 11 bases between. CDR3 sequence (DNA): TGTGCCAGCAGCTTGTTGTTGGACGGTAATGAAAAACTGTTTTTT. It yields the protein CASSLLLDGNEKLFF.

The table lists this clonotype with many counts. The V gene is TRBV7-2, the J gene TRBJ2-3, with 15 bases matching TRBD2. In germline, CDR1 is SGHTA, CDR2 FQGNSA. The junction had 7 bases not matched to a gene; V was cut back by 7 bases and J by 2 bases. The CDR3 contains 17 residues. The CDR3 nucleotides read TGTGCCAGCACCCAAGGACTAGCGGGAGGGTACACAGATACGCAGTATTTT. It is translated as CASTQGLAGGYTDTQYF.

The sample holds one count of this clonotype. Possible read error: a much larger clone is one base away. This chain connects TRBV7-9 to TRBJ2-7, with 9 bases matching TRBD1. Germline CDR1 and CDR2: SEHNR and FQNEAQ (reference sequence). V lost 5 bases and J lost 3; bases outside the gene matches: 5. The CDR3 has 14 residues. CDR3 nucleotides: TGTGCCAGCAGCGTACAGGGGGCATACTACGAGCAGTACTTC. Amino acids: CASSVQGAYYEQYF.

There are many counts of this clonotype. The germline gene is not matched at one end of the junction; a read error may be the cause. The chain links TRBV3-1 to TRBJ1-1; possibly TRBD1 for D (5 bases). Germline assignment: CDR1 LGHDT and CDR2 YNNKEL (reference sequence). The CDR3 covers 12 residues. CDR3 DNA: TGTGCCGGCAGCCAAGGGACGGTTGAAGCTTTCTTT. Amino acids: CAGSQGTVEAFF.

This clonotype has only a few counts. The chain joins TRBV5-5 to TRBJ1-5, with 10 nucleotides matching TRBD1. Germline values: CDR1 SGHKS, CDR2 YYEKEE (reference sequence). The V segment lost 3 bases and the J segment 5 bases; nucleotides outside the gene matches: 8. The CDR3 sequence is 16 residues long. DNA of the CDR3: TGTGCCAGCAGCTCCCAGATCGGACAGGGGGATCAGCCCCAGCATTTT. Residues: CASSSQIGQGDQPQHF.